Reported below is one T cell receptor beta chain. Method: immunoSEQ multiplex PCR; TCRdb's copy keeps in-frame clones and lacks some. This table has more than 150,000 clones, about nine tenths appearing once. This sample was taken from a study of T cell responses to AZD1222 COVID-19 vaccine. In germline, CDR1 is SQVTM, CDR2 ANQGSEA. Trimming took off 4 bases at V and 0 bases at J, with 12 bases between the two ends. CDR3 size: 14 residues. The TCR originated in an adult in good health. The chain combines TRBV29-1 with TRBJ1-2, with D possibly being TRBD1 (5 bases). Source: peripheral blood, taken on day 0 of AZD1222 vaccination. DNA of the CDR3: TGCAGCGTTGTTGCGCAGGGTACTAACTATGGCTACACCTTC. This codes for CSVVAQGTNYGYTF.